The 27 T cell receptor beta chains below were found in one sample sequenced in a study of CD8 T cells in ankylosing spondylitis. TCRdb passed the 5' RACE reads through MiXCR, listing each CDR3 protein once. The table shows 40,000 or so distinct CDR3 sequences, with about 10% occurring only once. The sequencing sample was made of blood, either unsorted or a sorted T cell fraction (not recorded which). Receptor source: a male donor with ankylosing spondylitis or in good health (not recorded which).

V is TRBV5-1 and J is TRBJ1-5; TRBD1 aligns across 8 bases. The CDR3 length is 14 residues. Germline CDR1 and CDR2: SGHRS and YFSETQ. V trimming: 4 bases; J trimming: 9 bases; junction bases outside the gene matches: 9. Here the CDR3 DNA reads TGCGCCAGCAGCCCGTCCCAGGGGGCAACGCCCCAGCATTTT. The encoded protein is CASSPSQGATPQHF.

This clonotype was seen ten or more times. The chain is built from TRBV28 and TRBJ2-2; perhaps TRBD1 as D (6 bases). This CDR3 region has 14 residues. The germline V gene has CDR1 MDHEN and CDR2 SYDVKM. The V end was cut by 2 bases, the J end by 7 bases, with 11 bases between. CDR3 bases: TGTGCCAGCAGTTTACCCAGGGGCCACGGGGAGCTGTTTTTT. Its translation is CASSLPRGHGELFF.

This clonotype was counted many times. The chain joins TRBV12-3 or TRBV12-4 to TRBJ2-1; a possible D gene is TRBD2 (7 bases). This CDR3 contains 15 residues. V was trimmed by 3 bases and J by 2 bases, leaving 11 bases between them. CDR3 region: CASSFGRGPYNEQFF. The CDR3 region has the DNA TGTGCCAGCAGTTTCGGGCGGGGGCCCTACAATGAGCAGTTCTTC.

This clonotype was observed at least ten times. This sequence joins TRBV12-3 or TRBV12-4 and TRBJ2-1; D call uncertain. The CDR3 runs to 12 residues. The V and J ends lost 4 bases and 6 bases respectively, with 7 bases between them. The DNA for the CDR3 is TGTGCCAGCAGTTGGACGGTCAATGAGCAGTTCTTC. Protein sequence: CASSWTVNEQFF.

V and J are TRBV12-3 or TRBV12-4 and TRBJ1-2; D is unresolved. The CDR3 loop spans 13 amino acids. V lost 1 base, J lost 4 bases, and 7 bases lay in between. The CDR3 coding sequence is TGTGCCAGCAGTTTAGTCTCCGTCTATGGCTACACCTTC. Protein sequence: CASSLVSVYGYTF.

In its sample, this clonotype ranks as medium-sized (0.01 to 0.1%). V gene TRBV29-1 combines with J gene TRBJ1-1; D is unclear. The CDR3 contains 10 residues. From germline, CDR1 is SQVTM and CDR2 ANQGSEA. Trimming removed 5 bases at V and 4 bases at J, with 5 bases between. CDR3 amino acids: CSVRTTEAFF. CDR3 nucleotide sequence: TGCAGCGTTCGTACCACTGAAGCTTTCTTT.

The gene calls are TRBV7-6 and TRBJ1-2, with TRBD1 matching over 9 bases. Trimming at V came to 0 bases and at J to 8 bases, leaving 4 bases not matched to a gene. The CDR3 loop spans 14 amino acids. Germline V gene sequence: CDR1 SGHVS, CDR2 FNYEAQ. The CDR3 loop is CASSLAGQGNGYTF. Written as DNA, the CDR3 is TGTGCCAGCAGCTTAGCGGGACAGGGTAACGGCTACACCTTC.

This clonotype has ten or more counts. The V call is TRBV12-3 or TRBV12-4, the J call TRBJ1-2; 9 bases are shared with TRBD1. The CDR3 is 15 amino acids. The V gene end was trimmed by 6 bases and the J gene end by 10 bases; junction bases not matched to a gene: 15. CDR3 in amino acids: CASRAIQGAGFDYTF. The CDR3 DNA sequence: TGTGCCAGCAGGGCAATACAGGGGGCGGGTTTCGACTACACCTTC.

This chain's CDR3 is CSARTGGETQYF. Written as DNA, the CDR3 is TGCAGTGCTAGGACGGGAGGGGAGACCCAGTACTTC. This chain uses TRBV20-1 with TRBJ2-5; 8 bases align to TRBD2. Germline loops: CDR1 DFQATT, CDR2 SNEGSKA (reference sequence). The V gene end was trimmed by 3 bases and the J gene end by 5 bases; junction bases not matched to a gene: 2. The CDR3 extends over 12 amino acids.

This clonotype is termed medium-sized. The V gene is TRBV29-1, the J gene TRBJ2-3, with D unresolved. V lost 2 bases to trimming and J lost 2 bases, with 8 bases between them. Germline lookup yields CDR1 SQVTM and CDR2 ANQGSEA. CDR3 size: 13 residues. The CDR3 DNA sequence: TGCAGCGTTGAACAGGCGGCCACAGATACGCAGTATTTT. Encoded protein: CSVEQAATDTQYF.

The V and J genes are TRBV30 and TRBJ1-2, with D perhaps TRBD1 (6 bases). The germline V gene encodes CDR1 GTSNPN and CDR2 SVGIG (reference sequence). Trimming took off 4 bases at V and 4 bases at J, with 13 bases between the two ends. This CDR3 has 13 amino acids. CDR3 sequence (DNA): TGTGCCTGGACCGACAGGACGCGCTATGGCTACACCTTC. Translating it yields CAWTDRTRYGYTF. The full variable domain, rest sourced from reference TRBV30 and TRBJ1-2, is SQTIHQWPATLVQPVGSPLSLECTVEGTSNPNLYWYRQAAGRGLQLLFYSVGIGQISSEVPQNLSASRPQDRQFILSSKKLLLSDSGFYLCAWTDRTRYGYTFGSGTRLTVV.

The V call is TRBV28, the J call TRBJ2-5; no clear D gene. Germline V lookup: CDR1 MDHEN, CDR2 SYDVKM. The CDR3 is 16 amino acids. Trimming removed 6 bases from V and 2 bases from J, with 19 bases in between. The CDR3: CASSYGPPLGQETQYF. The CDR3 coding sequence is TGTGCCAGCAGCTACGGGCCTCCCCTGGGGCAAGAGACCCAGTACTTC.

J is TRBJ1-5 and V is TRBV7-9; no reliable D call. The CDR3 totals 14 residues. Germline CDR1 and CDR2: SEHNR and FQNEAQ (reference sequence). V was trimmed by 4 bases and J by 0 bases, leaving 7 bases between them. The CDR3 here is CASSSGYSNQPQHF. CDR3 DNA: TGTGCCAGCAGCTCTGGATATAGCAATCAGCCCCAGCATTTT.

This clonotype was found a few times. V is TRBV12-3 or TRBV12-4 and J is TRBJ2-3; D not resolved. This CDR3 comprises 12 residues. The V end was cut by 5 bases, the J end by 13 bases, with 16 bases between. The CDR3 DNA sequence: TGTGCCAGCAGTCCTAGGCTTGAGGTGGAGTATTTT. Its protein is CASSPRLEVEYF.

With respect to this clonotype: One end of the junction fails to match germline, which may point to a read error. This chain links TRBV12-3 or TRBV12-4 with TRBJ2-1; 9 positions match TRBD1. This CDR3 spans 17 amino acids. The CDR3 DNA sequence: TGTGCCAGCAGTTCTCTACCAGGGACAGGGTACAACAATGAGCTGTTCTTC. The encoded protein is CASSSLPGTGYNNELFF.

V gene TRBV3-1 combines with J gene TRBJ1-4; D gene unclear. Trimming pared 4 bases from V and 0 bases from J, leaving 9 bases between. The CDR3 is 15 residues long. Germline CDR1 LGHDT, CDR2 YNNKEL (reference sequence). Here the CDR3 DNA reads TGTGCCAGCAGCCTCTACTTTGCAACTAATGAAAAACTGTTTTTT. Translated, it gives CASSLYFATNEKLFF.

The chain combines TRBV7-9 with TRBJ1-1; D ambiguous. V lost 11 bases to trimming and J lost 2 bases, with 15 bases between them. The CDR3 spans 13 residues. Germline values: CDR1 SEHNR, CDR2 FQNEAQ (reference sequence). CDR3 amino acids: CAQSGRTNTEAFF. In nucleotides, the CDR3 is TGTGCCCAGAGCGGTCGGACTAACACTGAAGCTTTCTTT. The full variable domain, in which reference TRBV7-9 and TRBJ1-1 provide the parts outside the CDR3, is DTGVSQNPRHKITKRGQNVTFRCDPISEHNRLYWYRQTLGQGPEFLTYFQNEAQLEKSRLLSDRFSAERPKGSFSTLEIQRTEQGDSAMYLCAQSGRTNTEAFFGQGTRLTVV.

At least ten counts were recorded for this clonotype. The rearrangement joins TRBV6-1 to TRBJ2-1, with 9 positions matching TRBD1. The CDR3 is 15 amino acids. Germline V lookup: CDR1 MNHNS, CDR2 SASEGT. The junction had 8 bases not matched to a gene; V was cut back by 6 bases and J by 5 bases. The CDR3 sequence: CASSSGTGYHNEQFF. CDR3 nucleotide sequence: TGTGCCAGCAGCTCCGGGACAGGGTATCACAATGAGCAGTTCTTC.

Only one count was recorded for this clonotype. The chain has TRBV5-1 and TRBJ2-3, with D perhaps TRBD1 (6 bases). Germline values: CDR1 SGHRS, CDR2 YFSETQ. The CDR3 has 15 residues. The V and J ends lost 3 bases and 3 bases respectively, with 14 bases between them. The CDR3 reads CASSSSTGRTDTQYF. The CDR3 DNA reads as TGCGCCAGCAGCTCTTCGACAGGTCGGACAGATACGCAGTATTTT.

Only a few counts were recorded for this clonotype. The chain joins TRBV6-2 or TRBV6-3 to TRBJ2-7; D gene unclear. The CDR3 runs to 12 residues. The germline gives CDR1 MNHEY, CDR2 SVGEGT. Trimming took off 7 bases at V and 2 bases at J, with 9 bases between the two ends. Written as DNA, the CDR3 is TGTGCCAGCAACGAACCTACCTACGAGCAGTACTTC. Its translation is CASNEPTYEQYF.

This clonotype was observed at least ten times. This chain connects TRBV6-1 to TRBJ1-5, with D hard to call. The germline gives CDR1 MNHNS, CDR2 SASEGT. Trimming removed 6 bases at V and 0 bases at J, with 9 bases between. This CDR3 region has 14 residues. The CDR3 is CASRSVGSNQPQHF. CDR3 sequence (DNA): TGTGCCAGCAGGTCGGTTGGTAGCAATCAGCCCCAGCATTTT.

This clonotype was picked up many times. The chain combines TRBV12-3 or TRBV12-4 with TRBJ2-1; D might be TRBD1 (6 bases). V was pared by 10 bases and J by 3 bases, with 13 bases between. The CDR3 is 13 residues long. CDR3 nucleotide sequence: TGTGCCATCCGGGACAACAGCTACAATGAGCAGTTCTTC. Translated, it gives CAIRDNSYNEQFF.

This clonotype was detected ten times or more. The chain recombines TRBV3-1 with TRBJ1-6; no definite D call. This CDR3 has 13 residues. Germline lookup yields CDR1 LGHDT and CDR2 YNNKEL (reference sequence). The V end lost 4 bases, the J end lost 8 bases, and 9 bases lay between the germline ends. In DNA, the CDR3 is TGTGCCAGCAGCCCACGCTTAGATTCACCCCTCCACTTT. Translated: CASSPRLDSPLHF.

This clonotype showed up many times. The rearrangement uses TRBV6-5 and TRBJ1-3; no reliable D call. The CDR3 has 16 amino acids. The germline V gene has CDR1 MNHEY and CDR2 SVGAGI. V was pared by 4 bases and J by 0 bases, with 13 bases between. The chain's CDR3 is CASSSPGLGSGNTIYF. The CDR3, as DNA: TGTGCCAGCAGTTCACCAGGTCTGGGCTCTGGAAACACCATATATTTT.

This clonotype showed up many times. The genes are TRBV28 and TRBJ2-2; D not resolved. V was cut by 4 bases and J by 0 bases, with 9 bases left in between. The CDR3 runs 15 residues. CDR1 and CDR2 (germline): MDHEN, SYDVKM. The CDR3 loop reads CASSSDRTNTGELFF. The CDR3 DNA is TGTGCCAGCAGTTCGGACCGGACGAACACCGGGGAGCTGTTTTTT.

In this sample, this clonotype turned up many times. The J gene is TRBJ1-4, the V gene TRBV5-1; D ambiguous. Per the germline V gene, CDR1 is SGHRS and CDR2 is YFSETQ. V shed 3 bases and J shed 3 bases, with 18 bases lying between them. The CDR3 consists of 17 residues. DNA for the CDR3: TGCGCCAGCAGCTCTGCTCGATGGGAGGCGGCTAATGAAAAACTGTTTTTT. Its protein is CASSSARWEAANEKLFF.

This clonotype was seen many times. The chain is built from TRBV9 and TRBJ2-3; tentatively, D is TRBD2 (6 bases). The length of the CDR3 is 15 residues. Trimming took 2 bases from V and 2 from J, leaving 12 bases between them. Germline V CDR1 and CDR2: SGDLS, YYNGEE. The CDR3 DNA sequence: TGTGCCAGCAGCGTCTTGGACTACTCCACAGATACGCAGTATTTT. This gives the protein CASSVLDYSTDTQYF.